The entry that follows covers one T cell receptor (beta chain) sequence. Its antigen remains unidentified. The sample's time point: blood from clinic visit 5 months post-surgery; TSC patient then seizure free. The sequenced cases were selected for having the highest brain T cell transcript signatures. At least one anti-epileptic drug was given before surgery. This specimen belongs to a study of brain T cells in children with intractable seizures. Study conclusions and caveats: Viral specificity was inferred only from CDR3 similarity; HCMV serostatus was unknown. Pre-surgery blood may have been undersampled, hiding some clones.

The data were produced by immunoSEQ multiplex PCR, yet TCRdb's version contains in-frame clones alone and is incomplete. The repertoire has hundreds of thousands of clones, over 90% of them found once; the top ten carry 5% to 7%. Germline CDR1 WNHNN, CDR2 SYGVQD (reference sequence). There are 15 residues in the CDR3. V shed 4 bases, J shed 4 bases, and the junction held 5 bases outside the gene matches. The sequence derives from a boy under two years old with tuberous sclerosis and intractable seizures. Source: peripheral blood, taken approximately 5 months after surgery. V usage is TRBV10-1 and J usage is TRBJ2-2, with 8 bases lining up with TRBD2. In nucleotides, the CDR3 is TGCGCCAGCAGTGCGGGACTAGGTAGCACCGGGGAGCTGTTTTTT. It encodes CASSAGLGSTGELFF.